The TCR beta chain under discussion was sequenced for a study of shared clonotypes between healthy human individuals. Study context: Each donor's CD8 memory used one plate, CD8 naive two, each CD4 subset three.

Germline V CDR1 and CDR2: MNHNS, SASEGT. The CDR3 covers 18 residues. V was trimmed by 4 bases and J by 4 bases, leaving 20 bases between them. The table came from immunoSEQ multiplex PCR; TCRdb's copy has only in-frame clones and leaves some out. The data contain under 2,500,000 clones, approximately 94% of them singletons. The chain recombines TRBV6-1 with TRBJ2-6; D is perhaps TRBD2 (6 bases). The sequence derives from a man aged 18-30 years in good health. Sequencing was carried out using naive CD4+ T cells sorted from blood. Subset specified: CD45RA+ positively selected. The CDR3 DNA reads TGTGCCAGCAGTGGAGGGGCGGGGTACTCGACGGGGGCCAACGTCCTGACTTTC. Translating gives CASSGGAGYSTGANVLTF.